The 12 T cell receptor beta chains listed next were all sequenced from one sample in a study of shared clonotypes between healthy human individuals. The data were produced by immunoSEQ multiplex PCR, yet TCRdb's version contains in-frame clones alone and is incomplete. The sample holds some 2.1 million clones; roughly 94% are singletons and the top ten take more than 0.1%. The source material was naive CD4+ T cells sorted from blood. Noted subset: CD45RA+ positively selected. These receptor sequences come from a man aged 18-30 years in good health.

The chain carries TRBV12-5 and TRBJ2-5; 10 nucleotides line up with TRBD2. The CDR3 is 15 amino acids. The J segment lost 3 bases and the V segment lost 6 bases, leaving 7 bases of the junction unmatched. Germline V gene lookup returns CDR1 LGHNT and CDR2 FRNRAP. The CDR3 DNA reads as TGTGCTAGTGGATATACCGGGACTAGCGAAGAGACCCAGTACTTC. Translated, it gives CASGYTGTSEETQYF.

The genes are TRBV27 and TRBJ2-7; 7 bases align to TRBD1. This CDR3 region has 17 residues. The germline CDR1 and CDR2 sequences are MNHEY and SMNVEV (reference sequence). V shed 2 bases, J shed 4 bases, and the junction held 14 bases outside the gene matches. The CDR3 loop is CASSLMTGKGSFYEQYF. The CDR3 coding sequence is TGTGCCAGCAGTTTAATGACAGGGAAGGGTTCCTTTTACGAGCAGTACTTC.

The chain uses TRBV19 and TRBJ2-7; D is possibly TRBD2 (5 bases). The CDR3 length is 13 residues. V was pared by 5 bases and J by 7 bases, with 15 bases between. Germline V gene lookup returns CDR1 LNHDA and CDR2 SQIVND (reference sequence). For the CDR3, the DNA is TGTGCCAGTAGTCCAACTAGTTCGAGGGAGCAGTACTTC. It yields the protein CASSPTSSREQYF.

Of note for this clone: Other DNA variants within this sample encode the same CDR3. The chain has TRBV28 and TRBJ1-2; 7 bases align to TRBD1. This CDR3 has 14 amino acids. J lost 3 bases, V lost 8 bases, and 9 bases had no gene match. Looked up from germline, CDR1 is MDHEN and CDR2 is SYDVKM. The CDR3 loop reads CASGQSGTDYGYTF. CDR3 nucleotides: TGTGCCAGCGGGCAATCCGGGACAGACTATGGCTACACCTTC.

This clone was seen just once. The chain has TRBV5-6 and TRBJ2-7; 15 bases align to TRBD2. After removal of 4 bases from V and 6 bases from J, the junction contained 8 bases not matched to a gene. This CDR3 has 16 amino acids. The germline V gene has CDR1 SGHDT and CDR2 YYEEEE. CDR3 DNA sequence: TGTGCCAGCAGCAGAGGACTAGCGGGAGGGCCTGGCGAGCAGTACTTC. As protein: CASSRGLAGGPGEQYF.

This chain connects TRBV19 to TRBJ2-7; 8 nucleotides match TRBD2. This CDR3 has 14 residues. Germline assignment: CDR1 LNHDA and CDR2 SQIVND (reference sequence). With V trimmed by 4 bases and J by 2 bases, 4 bases remained unmatched. The CDR3 nucleotides read TGTGCCAGTAGTAATCTCGGGGGGGCCTACGAGCAGTACTTC. Encoded protein: CASSNLGGAYEQYF.

The gene calls are TRBV2 and TRBJ2-7; 8 bases line up with TRBD1. J was trimmed by 2 bases and V by 4 bases; bases with no gene match: 4. The CDR3 is 14 amino acids. Germline V gene data show CDR1 as SNHLY and CDR2 as FYNNEI. CDR3 sequence (DNA): TGTGCCAGCAGTGGGTGGACAGGGACCTACGAGCAGTACTTC. It specifies CASSGWTGTYEQYF.

The chain combines TRBV5-1 with TRBJ2-7, with D unclear. Germline CDR1 reads SGHRS; CDR2 reads YFSETQ. The CDR3 runs to 14 residues. V lost 1 base and J 2 bases, leaving 10 bases between the germline ends. The CDR3 DNA sequence: TGCGCCAGCAGCTTGAGTAGTAGTCCCTACGAGCAGTACTTC. As protein: CASSLSSSPYEQYF.

This rearrangement joins TRBV29-1 to TRBJ2-1, with 7 bases that match TRBD1. With V trimmed by 6 bases and J by 3 bases, 8 bases remained unmatched. The CDR3 consists of 14 residues. Germline V CDR1 and CDR2: SQVTM, ANQGSEA. The DNA for the CDR3 is TGCAGCGTAGACGCCGGGACAGTCTACAATGAGCAGTTCTTC. It codes for CSVDAGTVYNEQFF.

In this sample, this clone turned up once. This sequence joins TRBV25-1 and TRBJ2-7; 7 nucleotides match TRBD1. Germline-derived CDR1 and CDR2 are MGHDK and SYGVNS. The V and J ends lost 2 bases and 3 bases, in that order; junction bases with no gene match: 7. The CDR3 runs to 15 residues. This CDR3 reads CASSEGTVGNYEQYF. CDR3 DNA: TGTGCCAGCAGTGAAGGGACAGTAGGGAACTACGAGCAGTACTTC.

This clone appeared once. A read error may explain this, as a much larger clone is one base away. Other DNA sequences within the sample encode an identical CDR3. The chain carries TRBV18 and TRBJ2-5; no definite D call. CDR3 length: 13 amino acids. Looked up from germline, CDR1 is KGHSH and CDR2 is LQKENI. The V gene lost 0 bases and the J gene lost 2 bases, with 4 bases spanning the gap. The CDR3 here is CASSPPGQETQYF. CDR3 DNA: TGTGCCAGCTCACCACCGGGTCAAGAGACCCAGTACTTC.

The rearrangement joins TRBV4-3 to TRBJ2-3; 9 bases line up with TRBD2. Germline V gene data show CDR1 as LGHNA and CDR2 as YSLEER. V gave up 1 base and J gave up 6 bases; unmatched junction bases: 5. The CDR3 totals 15 residues. The CDR3 DNA follows: TGCGCCAGCAGCCAAGGAAGTAGCGGGAGTGATACGCAGTATTTT. Translation: CASSQGSSGSDTQYF.